This T cell receptor beta chain was recovered during a study of T cell repertoires in cytomegalovirus infection. Looked up from germline, CDR1 is SEHNR and CDR2 is FQNEAQ (reference sequence). J gave up 7 bases and V 5 bases, and 12 bases lay outside the gene matches. The CDR3 is 16 residues long. TCRdb re-analysed the reads in MiXCR, keeping a single row per CDR3 protein. Of fewer than 1,000,000 distinct CDR3 sequences in the sample, roughly 30% were seen once. As to this clonotype: Antigen specificity is unknown.

This chain links TRBV7-9 with TRBJ2-2, with 8 positions matching TRBD1. The receptor's source is a human donor in good health (CMV status not recorded). Some clones in this sample may be carry-over from other donors' samples. The starting material was cultured CD8+ T cells from PBMCs, obtained from culture after CMV antigen stimulation. This CDR3 reads CASSLPSQGARGELFF. The CDR3 nucleotides read TGTGCCAGCAGCCTCCCGTCGCAGGGGGCGCGCGGGGAGCTGTTTTTT.